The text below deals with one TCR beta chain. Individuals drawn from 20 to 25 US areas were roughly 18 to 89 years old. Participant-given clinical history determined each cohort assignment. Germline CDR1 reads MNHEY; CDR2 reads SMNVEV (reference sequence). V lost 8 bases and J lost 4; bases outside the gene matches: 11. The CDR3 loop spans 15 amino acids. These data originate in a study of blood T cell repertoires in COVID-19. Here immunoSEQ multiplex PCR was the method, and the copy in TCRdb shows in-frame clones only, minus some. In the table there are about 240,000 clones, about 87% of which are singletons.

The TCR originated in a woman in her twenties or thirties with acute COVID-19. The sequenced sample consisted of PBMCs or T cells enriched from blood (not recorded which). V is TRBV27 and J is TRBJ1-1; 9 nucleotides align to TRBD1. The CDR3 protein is CASARTGVVATEAFF. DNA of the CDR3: TGTGCCAGCGCCCGGACAGGGGTTGTGGCCACTGAAGCTTTCTTT.